This T cell receptor (beta chain) was identified during a study of blood T cells in healthy people across ages (dated by TCRdb to the mid-2010s). Describing the broader study: In model experiments, template switching captured roughly one uniquely barcoded TCR beta cDNA molecule for every two T cells. For two donors (one aged 18 to 30 and one aged 80 or older), the study analyzed two additional independent replicas of 1 million unique cDNA reads from the same blood draw. Using deep sequencing normalized with unique cDNA molecular identifiers, the study measured how TCR beta repertoire diversity changes with age. Donors were grouped into four age groups: young (average 16 years), middle-aged (39), aged (roughly 62) and long-lived (around 80). Donors of different ages were randomly distributed across sequencing lanes to avoid experimental bias.

The library was prepared using 5' RACE. For sequencing, an Illumina HiSeq 2500 was employed. A second PCR of about 7 to 12 cycles was run with a J-beta primer mix and a sample-barcoded 5' primer. A unique molecular identifier was introduced onto each TCR beta cDNA molecule by a template-switch 5' adaptor carrying 12 random nucleotides. At least 2.5 million CDR3-containing paired-end reads were obtained from each sample. All of the RNA was converted into first-strand cDNA using the Mint cDNA synthesis kit, with a TRBC-specific oligonucleotide serving as the primer. After uracil-DNA glycosylase treatment, a first 18-cycle PCR used universal primers M1SS and BC2_uni_R on all cDNA. The published analysis was carried out like this. For normalization, 1 million high-quality reads, each with a distinct molecular identifier, were randomly selected from each sample. Instead of being binned into consensus sequences, reads with shared molecular identifiers were discarded. MiTCR, set to a Q25 quality threshold and the strictest error-elimination algorithm, was used for CDR3 identification, clonotype clustering and error correction. A nonparametric unseen species model using Euler transformation provided a lower-bound estimate of total TCR beta diversity. The public sequencing data were trimmed at Q25 with fastp and processed into clonotypes with MiXCR by TCRdb, which kept only in-frame beta chains. Merged by CDR3 protein, the rows form single entries marked with the most common genes and DNA. Clone size and V and J calls follow TCRdb, not the original study. For this sample the table gives some 1.4 million distinct CDR3 sequences, of which roughly 40% were detected only once. 7% to 9% of the sample comes from the top ten.

As regards this clonotype: It has no known antigen specificity. Base qualities are not provided; no much larger clone lies one nucleotide away.

The donors were around 39 Caucasian individuals from Russia, aged roughly 6 to 90 years, who were systemically healthy. Each donor gave around 9.5 milliliters of peripheral blood, collected into EDTA-treated Vacutainer tubes. PBMCs were isolated by Ficoll-Paque density-gradient centrifugation, with at least 6 million obtained per sample. Trizol reagent was used to extract total RNA from the PBMCs, yielding at least 6 micrograms per sample. For every donor, flow cytometry on a PBMC aliquot measured the percentage of naive CD45RAhigh/CD27high T cells. The full study reports these points: Compared with the aged group, more naive CD4+ T cells, fewer expanded clones and increased TCR diversity were shown by the long-lived group, suggesting age selection. Estimates of total diversity based on one million sequenced T cells were considered lower bounds and underestimates. As age increased, observed TCR beta diversity per million T cells dropped in a roughly linear way, and a significant reduction was already evident by age roughly 40. There was a strong correlation between observed TCR beta diversity and the percentage of naive T cells measured by flow cytometry. Because the CMV infection status of the donors was unknown, age-related changes in expanded clonotypes may potentially have been confounded. Since profiling was done on bulk unsorted PBMCs, naive and antigen-experienced compartments could not be conclusively compared.

The CDR3 covers 12 residues, taking in both the cysteine and the phenylalanine. Only CDR3 DNA remains: 36 bases, in frame from the first base. Trimming costs V 0 bases and J 8 bases, and their ends lie 7 bases apart. For CDR1 and CDR2, the germline V gene (reference sequence) lists DFQATT and SNEGSKA. This chain is built from TRBV20-1 and TRBJ2-2; the D gene cannot be resolved reliably. The source is a woman between 18 and 29 years old in good health. The sample consisted of blood. The CDR3 reads as follows: CSARDNYGELFF. DNA sequence: TGCAGTGCTAGAGATAATTATGGGGAGCTGTTTTTT.